This T cell receptor beta chain is drawn from a study of human T cells and chemical hapten exposure. Study details: Patients received weekly diphenylcyclopropenone doses to the scalp throughout the approximately 24-week study. The study's findings and limits: With regard to DPC sensitization, TCRs above 1 in 1000 frequency did not change. Significantly more large CDR3 similarity clusters were formed by expanded TCRs than by controls.

Individual cDNA molecules each carried unique molecular identifiers attached by the library. MiXCR, run by TCRdb on the RACE reads, gives a single entry per CDR3 protein. Among about 260,000 distinct CDR3 sequences listed, approximately 8.6% were seen once. The time point was: pre-sensitization, week 0. Stated treatment: therapeutic diphenylcyclopropenone sensitization with weekly scalp DPC. CDR1 and CDR2 from the germline V gene are SEHNR and FQNEAQ (reference sequence). This CDR3 has 14 residues. V was pared by 6 bases and J by 4 bases, with 7 bases of the junction left unmatched. As for this clonotype: What it binds is unknown.

The TCR sequence derives from a woman aged 40-49 years with alopecia areata. Some clones in this sample may be carry-over from other donors' samples. The sequences come from whole blood, collected in connection with sensitization to the hapten diphenylcyclopropenone (DPC). The chain links TRBV7-9 to TRBJ1-2, with 8 bases fitting TRBD1. DNA of the CDR3: TGTGCCAGCAGTCAGGGACAGGTCGTCTATGGCTACACCTTC. Protein: CASSQGQVVYGYTF. Full variable domain (rest looked up from reference TRBV7-9 and TRBJ1-2): DTGVSQNPRHKITKRGQNVTFRCDPISEHNRLYWYRQTLGQGPEFLTYFQNEAQLEKSRLLSDRFSAERPKGSFSTLEIQRTEQGDSAMYLCASSQGQVVYGYTFGSGTRLTVV.